This T cell receptor beta chain is from a study of cytomegalovirus exposure and HLA in healthy donors. Study-wide context: From roughly 180 million T cells, an earlier analysis saw 110 million or so unique TCR beta sequences. Study-wide results and caveats: Follow-up analysis seemed to connect common viral pathogens with several of the most significant clusters identified.

Primers included in the PCR were 60 Vbeta and 13 Jbeta primers. Source study methods: It was a later analysis that counted 75 million to 90 million unique TCR beta chains, of which roughly 11 million were shared. Sequenced by immunoSEQ multiplex PCR; TCRdb stores in-frame clones only, minus some. V, J and clone size were drawn from that table, and D and trimming were deduced from the DNA. This table has some 150,000 clones, around four fifths appearing once. This clone was seen many times. What it recognizes is unknown. The sample contains more than one DNA sequence encoding this CDR3. The J segment lost 1 base and the V segment lost 6 bases, leaving 2 bases of the junction unmatched. The CDR3 has 14 residues. Germline CDR1 MNHNS, CDR2 SASEGT.

This chain links TRBV6-1 with TRBJ2-3; TRBD2 matches 9 bases. This TCR was sampled from a young man in good health and CMV-seronegative. The material sequenced was PBMCs. CDR3 nucleotides: TGTGCCAGCAGATTAGCGGGAGGCACAGATACGCAGTATTTT. It encodes CASRLAGGTDTQYF.